This entry is about one T cell receptor (beta chain). Its antigen is unidentified. V lost 0 bases, J lost 4 bases, and 13 bases lay in between. Germline-derived CDR1 and CDR2 are LGHDT and YNNKEL (reference sequence). This CDR3 has 15 amino acids. These data originate in a study of CD8 T cells in Susac syndrome. The study's findings and limits: As the study acknowledged, the number of individuals who were part of its TCR sequencing and HLA analysis was relatively small. The CD4+ T cell repertoires in Susac syndrome were not clonally expanded.

After extraction with the RNeasy kit, 0.5 to 1 ug of the RNA was reverse transcribed using random hexamers. MiXCR, applied by TCRdb to the immunoSEQ multiplex PCR reads, yields one record per CDR3 protein. This table holds tens of thousands of distinct CDR3 sequences, roughly 93% found once. From blood CD8+ and CD4+ T cells, the TCR beta chain was sequenced. The chain joins TRBV3-1 to TRBJ2-7; tentatively, D is TRBD1 (6 bases). This clonotype was sampled from a human donor with Susac syndrome. Input material: CD4+ T cells from PBMCs. CDR3 region: CASSQEGHPMYEQYF. DNA for the CDR3: TGTGCCAGCAGCCAAGAGGGACACCCTATGTACGAGCAGTACTTC.